The entry that follows covers one T cell receptor beta chain sequence. TCRdb reanalysed the RT-PCR reads using MiXCR and keeps one entry per CDR3 protein. The table lists hundreds of thousands of distinct CDR3 sequences, about 18% of them singletons, with approximately 11% in the top ten. The CDR3 is 15 amino acids. Germline values: CDR1 MNHEY, CDR2 SVGAGI. V dropped 2 bases and J dropped 5; count of bases not matched to a gene: 7. The data derive from a study of response to subunit inactivated influenza vaccine. The rearrangement joins TRBV6-5 to TRBJ2-7, with 9 bases fitting TRBD1. The sequenced sample was PBMCs from blood, obtained roughly 5 days after vaccination. The clonotype comes from a man aged 50 to 60 who received an inactivated influenza vaccine. This CDR3 reads CASSYPGTGQHEQYF. The CDR3 DNA reads as TGTGCCAGCAGTTACCCGGGGACAGGGCAGCACGAGCAGTACTTC.